Listed below are T cell receptor beta chains from one sample, sequenced in a study of T cell responses to AZD1222 COVID-19 vaccine. Sequencing was performed with immunoSEQ multiplex PCR; in TCRdb, only in-frame clones are kept and a portion is missing. This sample yields under 200,000 clones, of which less than 95% are seen a single time; about 0.64% belongs to the top ten. This specimen consisted of peripheral blood, obtained on day 0 of AZD1222 vaccination. These receptors were collected from an adult in good health. Both conserved end residues are part of each CDR3. The D gene is left open where the match is weak. Only part of the rows carry a size: once, few, many, or a class if the clone is expanded.

v_gene: TRBV28; abundance: NA; j_gene: TRBJ1-5; d_gene: NA; CDR3aa: CASSLSGDSNQPQHF; CDR3nt: TGTGCCAGCAGTTTAAGCGGTGATAGCAATCAGCCCCAGCATTTT
v_gene: TRBV7-9; abundance: NA; j_gene: TRBJ1-4; d_gene: NA; CDR3aa: CASSPPASREKLFF; CDR3nt: TGTGCCAGCAGCCCACCGGCCTCGAGAGAAAAACTGTTTTTT
v_gene: TRBV12-3/TRBV12-4; abundance: NA; j_gene: TRBJ1-4; d_gene: NA; CDR3aa: CASSLTEKLFF; CDR3nt: TGTGCCAGCAGTCTAACAGAAAAACTGTTTTTT
v_gene: TRBV5-1; abundance: NA; j_gene: TRBJ1-2; d_gene: NA; CDR3aa: CASSLVGQSYGYTF; CDR3nt: TGCGCCAGCAGCTTGGTCGGGCAGTCGTATGGCTACACCTTC
v_gene: TRBV9; abundance: NA; j_gene: TRBJ1-3; d_gene: NA; CDR3aa: CASSQDLNGPEGGSGNTIYF; CDR3nt: TGTGCCAGCAGCCAAGACTTAAACGGACCCGAGGGGGGCTCTGGAAACACCATATATTTT
v_gene: TRBV3-1/TRBV3-2; abundance: once; j_gene: TRBJ1-2; d_gene: NA; CDR3aa: CASSLGYGYTF; CDR3nt: TGTGCCAGCAGCCTGGGGTATGGCTACACCTTC
v_gene: TRBV11-2; abundance: NA; j_gene: TRBJ2-2; d_gene: NA; CDR3aa: CASSSGVGELFF; CDR3nt: TGTGCCAGCAGCTCTGGGGTCGGGGAGCTGTTTTTT
v_gene: TRBV7-3; abundance: once; j_gene: TRBJ1-1; d_gene: NA; CDR3aa: CASTPDPVNTEAFF; CDR3nt: TGTGCCAGCACCCCTGATCCAGTGAACACTGAAGCTTTCTTT
v_gene: TRBV6-1; abundance: NA; j_gene: TRBJ2-4; d_gene: NA; CDR3aa: CASSEMTSGGNIQYF; CDR3nt: TGTGCCAGCAGTGAAATGACCTCTGGGGGAAACATTCAGTACTTC
v_gene: TRBV6-2/TRBV6-3; abundance: NA; j_gene: TRBJ2-1; d_gene: NA; CDR3aa: CASSYTPGRSSYNEQFF; CDR3nt: TGTGCCAGCAGCTATACCCCGGGACGGAGCTCCTACAATGAGCAGTTCTTC
v_gene: TRBV6-1; abundance: NA; j_gene: TRBJ1-2; d_gene: TRBD1; CDR3aa: CASSGPRQGGWYGYTF; CDR3nt: TGTGCCAGCAGTGGCCCCCGACAGGGAGGATGGTATGGCTACACCTTC
v_gene: TRBV4-1; abundance: NA; j_gene: TRBJ1-1; d_gene: NA; CDR3aa: CASSQDLSPRAEAFF; CDR3nt: TGCGCCAGCAGCCAAGATCTAAGCCCTAGGGCTGAAGCTTTCTTT
v_gene: TRBV7-8; abundance: NA; j_gene: TRBJ2-2; d_gene: NA; CDR3aa: CASSFRRTNTGELFF; CDR3nt: TGTGCCAGCAGCTTCAGGCGCACGAACACCGGGGAGCTGTTTTTT
v_gene: TRBV4-1; abundance: once; j_gene: TRBJ1-2; d_gene: NA; CDR3aa: CASSGGAPVYGYTF; CDR3nt: TGCGCCAGCAGTGGGGGTGCACCTGTATATGGCTACACCTTC
v_gene: TRBV20-1; abundance: NA; j_gene: TRBJ2-7; d_gene: TRBD2; CDR3aa: CSASSSGATYEQYF; CDR3nt: TGCAGTGCTAGTTCTAGCGGGGCAACCTACGAGCAGTACTTC
v_gene: TRBV6-5; abundance: NA; j_gene: TRBJ1-2; d_gene: NA; CDR3aa: CASSYSSRTGYTF; CDR3nt: TGTGCCAGCAGTTACTCGAGTAGGACTGGCTACACCTTC
v_gene: TRBV30; abundance: NA; j_gene: TRBJ2-7; d_gene: NA; CDR3aa: CAWSVSVGLTEQYF; CDR3nt: TGTGCCTGGAGTGTATCGGTGGGGCTTACCGAGCAGTACTTC